This T cell receptor beta chain emerged from a study of T cells in localized non-small cell lung cancer. The protocol was immunoSEQ multiplex PCR, while the TCRdb copy is restricted to in-frame clones and leaves out a portion. The sample lists some 25,000 clones, roughly 86% occurring once. Regarding the study as a whole: Clonality of T cells reached its maximum in uninvolved adjacent lung, surpassing tumor. Appearing in adjacent lung were a median approximately 57 of the top 100 tumor clones. Because only a single region of the tumor was sequenced, heterogeneity remains possible. Higher blood T cell density tracked longer overall survival.

About this clone: Its target is not known.

Germline assignment: CDR1 SEHNR and CDR2 FQNEAQ (reference sequence). V gave up 7 bases and J gave up 5 bases, with 12 bases separating them. The CDR3 sequence is 12 residues long. The chain recombines TRBV7-9 with TRBJ2-7; the D is unclear. The source was peripheral blood, collected before any cancer treatment. This clonotype was obtained from a male donor aged 60 or over with stage II squamous cell lung carcinoma. CDR3 bases: TGTGCCAGCAATGTGGAAGGGCACGAGCAGTACTTC. This encodes CASNVEGHEQYF.